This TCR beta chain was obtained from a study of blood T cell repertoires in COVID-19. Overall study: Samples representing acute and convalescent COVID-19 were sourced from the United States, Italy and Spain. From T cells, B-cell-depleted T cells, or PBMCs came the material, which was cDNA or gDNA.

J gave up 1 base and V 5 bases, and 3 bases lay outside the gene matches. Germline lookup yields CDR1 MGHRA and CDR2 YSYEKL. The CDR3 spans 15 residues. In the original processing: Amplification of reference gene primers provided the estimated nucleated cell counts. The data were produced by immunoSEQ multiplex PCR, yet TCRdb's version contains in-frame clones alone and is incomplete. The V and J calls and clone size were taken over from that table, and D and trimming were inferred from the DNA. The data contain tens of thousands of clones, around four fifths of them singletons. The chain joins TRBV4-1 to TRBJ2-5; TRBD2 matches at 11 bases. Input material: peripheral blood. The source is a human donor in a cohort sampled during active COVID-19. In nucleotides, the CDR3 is TGCGCCAGCAGCTTTAGCGGGGGGGCCCAAGAGACCCAGTACTTC. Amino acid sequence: CASSFSGGAQETQYF.